This T cell receptor beta chain derives from a study of blood T cells in healthy people across ages. Study-wide results and limits: Estimates of total diversity, which came from one million sequenced T cells, were considered to be underestimates. Bulk PBMC profiling left naive and antigen-experienced comparisons inconclusive. Possibly, changes in expanded clonotypes were confounded because donor CMV status was unknown.

A second PCR of about 7 to 11 cycles used a sample-barcoded 5' primer and a J-beta primer mix. MiXCR, applied by TCRdb to the 5' RACE reads, yields one record per CDR3 protein. Altogether approximately 2,000,000 distinct CDR3 sequences are present, about 39% being singletons, with the ten largest covering more than 20%. With 5 bases clipped from V and 5 bases from J, the junction kept 11 bases outside the gene matches. The length of the CDR3 is 15 residues. From germline, CDR1 is SEHNR and CDR2 FQNEAQ (reference sequence). Isolated per sample were at least 6 million PBMCs. Regarding this clonotype: No antigen is known for it.

The genes are TRBV7-9 and TRBJ2-5; 7 nucleotides match TRBD1. This TCR derives from a human donor in good health. Sequencing was performed on blood. As DNA, the CDR3 is TGTGCCAGCAGCCCGAGGACAGGCCCTCGGGAGACCCAGTACTTC. This translates into CASSPRTGPRETQYF.